This is a list of T cell receptor beta chains from one sample in a study of shared clonotypes between healthy human individuals. Using immunoSEQ multiplex PCR, the repertoire was profiled, and TCRdb retains in-frame clones only, with some absent. The sample consists of about 2.1 million clones, roughly 95% of them appearing once. Input material: naive CD8+ T cells from PBMCs. Receptors originate from a man younger than 35 in good health. Some clones in this sample may be carry-over from other donors' samples. CDR3s include the opening cysteine and the closing phenylalanine or tryptophan. Each record gives: J gene, clone size, D gene, V gene, CDR3 DNA, CDR3 protein. A D gene is named only where the DNA matches it firmly. Clone size is shown for a subset of rows, as once, few, many or a class of expanded clone.

>TRBJ2-1|-|-|TRBV7-8
TGTGCCAGCAGCGCCCAACCCAGTTTCAATGAGCAGTTCTTC
CASSAQPSFNEQFF
>TRBJ2-2|-|-|TRBV7-3
TGTGCCAGCCGGTTGACCGGGGAGCTGTTTTTT
CASRLTGELFF
>TRBJ1-3|-|-|TRBV4-1
TGCGCCAGCAGCCAAGTCGGGGTCGGAAACACCATATATTTT
CASSQVGVGNTIYF
>TRBJ1-1|-|TRBD1|TRBV13
TGTGCCAGCAGCTTAACGGGACAGTACTTTGAGAACACTGAAGCTTTCTTT
CASSLTGQYFENTEAFF
>TRBJ1-1|-|-|TRBV27
TGTGCCAGCAGGTACCTTATGAACACTGAAGCTTTCTTT
CASRYLMNTEAFF
>TRBJ2-7|-|-|TRBV28
TGTGCCAGCAGCTCCGGACGGGAGTACGAGCAGTACTTC
CASSSGREYEQYF
>TRBJ2-7|once|-|TRBV5-6
TGTGCCAGCAGCCCGCCGGTCCTAGCCAGGCTTGAGGGGCAGTACTTC
CASSPPVLARLEGQYF
>TRBJ2-2|-|-|TRBV11-2
TGTGCCAGCAGCTTGGGACGGTCCCCGGGTACCGGGGAGCTGTTTTTT
CASSLGRSPGTGELFF
>TRBJ2-7|-|-|TRBV11-1
TGTGCCAGCAGCTTACGGGGGTGGGAGAAGAGCTTC
CASSLRGWEKSF
>TRBJ2-4|-|-|TRBV27
TGTGCCAGCAGTCTCAGGGGTCCCAAAAACATTCAGTACTTC
CASSLRGPKNIQYF
>TRBJ2-1|-|TRBD2|TRBV28
TGTGCCAGCAATGGGGGGGAGGCCTACAATGAGCAGTTCTTC
CASNGGEAYNEQFF
>TRBJ2-1|-|TRBD2|TRBV27
TGTGCCAGTAGAAGCGGGATTGAGCAGTTCTTC
CASRSGIEQFF